Below, 17 T cell receptor beta chains from the same sample are listed, as sequenced in a study of identical twins. Via MiXCR, TCRdb re-called the 5' RACE reads, giving one row per CDR3 protein. The data contain 1,800,000 or so distinct CDR3 sequences, around 29% of them seen just once; the ten biggest clones take up 0.25% to 0.3%. Sequencing used cord blood. The receptors shown here come from a newborn girl in good health.

The chain's CDR3 is CATSPVSHMGQNTEAFF. The CDR3 DNA reads TGTGCCACCAGCCCTGTCTCCCATATGGGACAGAACACTGAAGCTTTCTTT. The chain joins TRBV15 to TRBJ1-1, with D possibly matching TRBD1 (6 bases). CDR1 and CDR2 from the germline V gene are LNHNV and YYDKDF (reference sequence). V was shortened by 5 bases and J by 1 base, with 20 bases between the two germline ends. The CDR3 covers 17 residues.

The CDR3 bases are TGTGCCAGCAGCATCCCTCCGAGCGGGGGCACAGATACGCAGTATTTT. It yields the protein CASSIPPSGGTDTQYF. V is TRBV21-1 and J is TRBJ2-3; the table's D call of TRBD2 was not tested on the DNA. TRBV21-1 constitutes a pseudogene. The CDR3 runs 16 residues.

The table lists this clonotype with a count of one. A read error may produce the germline difference seen at one junction end. The rearrangement links TRBV20-1 to TRBJ2-5; D remains ambiguous. From germline, CDR1 is DFQATT and CDR2 SNEGSKA (reference sequence). The CDR3 covers 9 residues. The CDR3 DNA reads as TGCAGTGCCAGATACGAGCAGTCCTTC. Its translation is CSARYEQSF.

This clonotype has a handful of counts. The genes are TRBV7-6 and TRBJ2-7, with 7 bases that match TRBD1. J gave up 3 bases and V 2 bases, and 7 bases lay outside the gene matches. Germline-derived CDR1 and CDR2 are SGHVS and FNYEAQ. CDR3 length: 15 amino acids. This CDR3 reads CASSLPNGTDYEQYF. CDR3 coding DNA: TGTGCCAGCAGCTTACCCAACGGGACAGACTACGAGCAGTACTTC.

This clonotype has just a few counts. The chain combines TRBV12-3 or TRBV12-4 with TRBJ1-5, with D hard to call. The CDR3 length is 13 residues. V gave up 6 bases and J gave up 4 bases, with 10 bases separating them. The CDR3 reads CASRDGPNQPQHF. CDR3 bases: TGTGCCAGCAGGGACGGACCTAATCAGCCCCAGCATTTT.

V gene TRBV10-3 combines with J gene TRBJ1-2, with D perhaps matching TRBD1 (5 bases). The CDR3 is made up of 13 amino acids. Trimming took 1 base from V and 7 from J, leaving 10 bases between them. Germline-derived CDR1 and CDR2 are ENHRY and SYGVKD. The CDR3 sequence is CAISELGAGGYTF. The CDR3, as DNA: TGTGCCATCAGTGAGTTAGGGGCCGGTGGCTACACCTTC.

This clonotype has only a few counts. This chain connects TRBV7-9 to TRBJ1-2; D is unresolved. V was shortened by 1 base and J by 7 bases, with 13 bases between the two germline ends. Germline V gene lookup returns CDR1 SEHNR and CDR2 FQNEAQ (reference sequence). The CDR3 is 14 amino acids. CDR3 region: CASSLGFGVGGYTF. DNA for the CDR3: TGTGCCAGCAGCTTAGGATTCGGGGTTGGTGGCTACACCTTC.

The table lists this clonotype with a few counts. The V call is TRBV25-1, the J call TRBJ2-5; 11 nucleotides line up with TRBD1. The trim removed 3 bases at V and 2 bases at J, leaving 8 bases unmatched. Germline V gene sequence: CDR1 MGHDK, CDR2 SYGVNS. This CDR3 is built from 17 residues. The CDR3 DNA reads TGTGCCAGCAGTGACCCATCCGGGACAGGGGGTCAAGAGACCCAGTACTTC. Its translation: CASSDPSGTGGQETQYF.

This clonotype was counted at least ten times. This chain joins TRBV28 and TRBJ2-7; 10 bases align to TRBD2. Germline V gene data show CDR1 as MDHEN and CDR2 as SYDVKM. With V trimmed by 5 bases and J by 3 bases, 7 bases remained unmatched. The CDR3 has 15 amino acids. The CDR3 region is CASSQWASGSYEQYF. Here the CDR3 DNA reads TGTGCCAGCAGTCAATGGGCTAGCGGGAGCTACGAGCAGTACTTC.

The rearrangement links TRBV20-1 to TRBJ2-2; D remains ambiguous. The CDR3 length is 15 residues. Trimming removed 2 bases at V and 5 bases at J, with 15 bases between. Germline CDR1 reads DFQATT; CDR2 reads SNEGSKA (reference sequence). CDR3 bases: TGCAGTGCTAGATCCCCCCTGATGCCAACCGGGGAGCTGTTTTTT. Translating it yields CSARSPLMPTGELFF.

This chain connects TRBV10-2 to TRBJ2-7, with 12 bases identical to TRBD2. Germline trimming cut 5 bases from V and 1 base from J; bases unmatched to any gene: 6. Per germline, CDR1 WSHSY and CDR2 SAAADI. The CDR3 runs to 16 residues. CDR3 sequence: CASSTTSGSTSYEQYF. The CDR3 bases are TGCGCCAGCAGTACGACTAGCGGGAGTACTTCCTACGAGCAGTACTTC.

The table lists this clonotype with many counts. The chain's CDR3 is CSVADYEQYF. As DNA, the CDR3 is TGCAGCGTTGCGGACTACGAGCAGTACTTC. This sequence joins TRBV29-1 and TRBJ2-7; the D is unclear. The germline V gene encodes CDR1 SQVTM and CDR2 ANQGSEA. The CDR3 length is 10 residues. Deletions cut 4 bases from V and 3 bases from J, with 4 bases between.

CDR3 coding DNA: TGTGCCAGCAGTCGGACCCTTTTCCAAGAGACCCAGTACTTC. Residues: CASSRTLFQETQYF. The rearrangement uses TRBV12-3 or TRBV12-4 and TRBJ2-5; D not resolved. There are 14 residues in the CDR3. The V gene lost 5 bases and the J gene lost 1 base, with 11 bases spanning the gap.

This clonotype was counted between two and nine times. This chain joins TRBV3-1 and TRBJ2-4; the match to TRBD2 covers 10 bases. Losses at the gene ends were 1 base for V and 1 base for J; bases not matched to a gene: 4. The CDR3 contains 17 residues. The germline V gene encodes CDR1 LGHDT and CDR2 YNNKEL (reference sequence). The CDR3 bases are TGTGCCAGCAGCCAAGGGTCAGCGGGAGGGGCCAAAAACATTCAGTACTTC. It is translated as CASSQGSAGGAKNIQYF. Full variable domain (remainder filled in from reference TRBV3-1 and TRBJ2-4): DTAVSQTPKYLVTQMGNDKSIKCEQNLGHDTMYWYKQDSKKFLKIMFSYNNKELIINETVPNRFSPKSPDKAHLNLHINSLELGDSAVYFCASSQGSAGGAKNIQYFGAGTRLSVL.

Many counts were recorded for this clonotype. The rearrangement links TRBV28 to TRBJ1-2; D might be TRBD1 (6 bases). V gave up 3 bases and J gave up 6 bases, with 8 bases separating them. The germline gives CDR1 MDHEN, CDR2 SYDVKM. CDR3 size: 12 residues. In DNA form, the CDR3 reads TGTGCCAGCAGTTTTTACAGGGATGGCTACACCTTC. Translation: CASSFYRDGYTF.

This clonotype was detected a few times. This chain connects TRBV12-3 or TRBV12-4 to TRBJ1-5, with TRBD1 matching 7 bases. V was pared by 4 bases and J by 3 bases, with 3 bases of the junction left unmatched. The CDR3 has 14 residues. CDR3 region: CASSSGTANQPQHF. CDR3 sequence (DNA): TGTGCCAGCAGTTCCGGGACAGCCAATCAGCCCCAGCATTTT.

The chain has TRBV20-1 and TRBJ1-1; D is unresolved. CDR1 DFQATT and CDR2 SNEGSKA come from the germline V gene (reference sequence). With 0 bases removed from V and 6 bases from J, the gap between germline ends came to 14 bases. This CDR3 is 14 amino acids long. CDR3 sequence (DNA): TGCAGTGCTAGAGATCAATTCGGACGGTCTGAAGCTTTCTTT. Translation: CSARDQFGRSEAFF.